This TCR beta chain came from a study of cytomegalovirus exposure and HLA in healthy donors. Trimming took 1 base from V and 9 from J, leaving 13 bases between them. This CDR3 has 13 amino acids. Germline loops: CDR1 SGHDN, CDR2 FVKESK. This clone was seen a single time. The antigen remains undetermined. Primers: 60 Vbeta forward and 13 Jbeta reverse. Assay used: immunoSEQ multiplex PCR; TCRdb lists only in-frame clones, some missing. The sample lists about 140,000 clones, roughly three quarters occurring once. Findings and limits, study-wide: Accurate prediction of most subjects' HLA-A and HLA-B alleles from TCR beta sequences was reported.

The chain joins TRBV14 to TRBJ2-7; D might be TRBD2 (5 bases). The TCR was taken from a man aged 18-30 years in good health and CMV-seronegative. Sequencing was performed on PBMCs. The CDR3 spells CASSQARVGAQYF. The CDR3 bases are TGTGCCAGCAGCCAAGCGAGGGTAGGAGCGCAGTACTTC.